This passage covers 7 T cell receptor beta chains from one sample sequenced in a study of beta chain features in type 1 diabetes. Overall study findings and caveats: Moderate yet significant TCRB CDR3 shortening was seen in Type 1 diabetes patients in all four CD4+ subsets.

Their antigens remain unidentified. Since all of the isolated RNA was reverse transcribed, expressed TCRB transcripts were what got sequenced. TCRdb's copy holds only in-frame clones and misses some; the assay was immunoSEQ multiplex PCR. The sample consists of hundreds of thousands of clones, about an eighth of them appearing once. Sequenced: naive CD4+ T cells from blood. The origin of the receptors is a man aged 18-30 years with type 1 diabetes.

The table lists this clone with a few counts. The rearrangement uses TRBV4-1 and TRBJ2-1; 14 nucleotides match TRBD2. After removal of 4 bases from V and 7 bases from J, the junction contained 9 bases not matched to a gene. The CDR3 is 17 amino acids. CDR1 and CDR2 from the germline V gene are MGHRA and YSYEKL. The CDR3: CASSPLGGTSGSNEQFF. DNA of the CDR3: TGCGCCAGCAGCCCTTTGGGGGGGACTAGCGGGAGTAATGAGCAGTTCTTC.

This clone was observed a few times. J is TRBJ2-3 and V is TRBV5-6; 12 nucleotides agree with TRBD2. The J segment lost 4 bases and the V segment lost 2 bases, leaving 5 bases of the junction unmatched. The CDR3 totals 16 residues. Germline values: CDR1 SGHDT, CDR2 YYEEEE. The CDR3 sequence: CASSLRTSGTPDTQYF. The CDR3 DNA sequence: TGTGCCAGCAGCTTACGGACTAGCGGGACCCCAGATACGCAGTATTTT.

In nucleotides, the CDR3 is TGTGCCAGCAGCCATTCAGCCCCGCAGTATTTT. This encodes CASSHSAPQYF. The chain combines TRBV14 with TRBJ2-3, with D uncertain. This CDR3 has 11 residues. V lost 3 bases and J 10 bases, leaving 8 bases between the germline ends. Germline CDR1 is SGHDN and CDR2 is FVKESK.

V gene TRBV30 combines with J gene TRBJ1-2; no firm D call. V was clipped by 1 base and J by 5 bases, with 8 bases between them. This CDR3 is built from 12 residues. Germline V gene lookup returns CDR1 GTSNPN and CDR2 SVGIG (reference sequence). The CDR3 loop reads CAWSAVGYGYTF. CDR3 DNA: TGTGCCTGGAGTGCGGTAGGGTATGGCTACACCTTC.

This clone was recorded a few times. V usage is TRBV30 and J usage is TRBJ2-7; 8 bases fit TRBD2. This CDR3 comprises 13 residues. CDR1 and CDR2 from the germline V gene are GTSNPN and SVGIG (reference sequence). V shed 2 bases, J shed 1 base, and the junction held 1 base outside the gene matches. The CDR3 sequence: CAWSREGSYEQYF. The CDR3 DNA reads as TGTGCCTGGAGTCGGGAGGGATCCTACGAGCAGTACTTC.

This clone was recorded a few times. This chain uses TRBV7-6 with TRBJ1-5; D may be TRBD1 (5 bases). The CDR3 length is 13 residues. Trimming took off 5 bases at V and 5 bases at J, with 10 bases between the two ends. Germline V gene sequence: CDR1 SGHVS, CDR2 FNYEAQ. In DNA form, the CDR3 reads TGTGCCAGCAGCCTAGGGGCGGATCAGCCCCAGCATTTT. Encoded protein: CASSLGADQPQHF.

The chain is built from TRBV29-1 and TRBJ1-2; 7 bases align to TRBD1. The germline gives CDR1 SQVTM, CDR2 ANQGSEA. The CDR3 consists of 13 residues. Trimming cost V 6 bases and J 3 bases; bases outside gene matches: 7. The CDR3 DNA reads TGCAGCGTGGACGACAGGGCCCACTATGGCTACACCTTC. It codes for CSVDDRAHYGYTF.